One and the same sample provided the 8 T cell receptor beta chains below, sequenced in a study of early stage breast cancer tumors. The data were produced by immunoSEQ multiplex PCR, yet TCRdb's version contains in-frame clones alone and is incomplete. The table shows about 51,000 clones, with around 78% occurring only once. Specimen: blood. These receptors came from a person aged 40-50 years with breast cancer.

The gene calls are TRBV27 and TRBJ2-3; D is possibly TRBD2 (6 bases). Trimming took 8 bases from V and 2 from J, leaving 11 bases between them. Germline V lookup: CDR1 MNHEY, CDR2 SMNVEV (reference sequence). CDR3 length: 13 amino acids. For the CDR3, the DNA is TGTGCCAGCGGCGGAGGGTTCACAGATACGCAGTATTTT. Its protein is CASGGGFTDTQYF.

CDR3 region: CASSPTAVNYGYTF. CDR3 nucleotides: TGTGCCAGCAGCCCAACCGCCGTTAACTATGGCTACACCTTC. The chain combines TRBV11-3 with TRBJ1-2; D gene unclear. The CDR3 is 14 amino acids. V was pared by 5 bases and J by 1 base, with 11 bases between. CDR1 is SGHNT, CDR2 YENEEA, per germline.

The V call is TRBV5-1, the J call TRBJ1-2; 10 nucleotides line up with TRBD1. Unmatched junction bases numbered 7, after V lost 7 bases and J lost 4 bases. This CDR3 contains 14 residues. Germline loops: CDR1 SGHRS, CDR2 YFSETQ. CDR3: CASRPGTGAYGYTF. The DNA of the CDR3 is TGCGCCAGCCGCCCCGGGACAGGGGCCTATGGCTACACCTTC.

The CDR3 sequence is CAISEGGTNTEAFF. The CDR3 DNA sequence: TGTGCCATCAGTGAGGGGGGGACGAACACTGAAGCTTTCTTT. J is TRBJ1-1 and V is TRBV10-3; possible D gene TRBD1, 5 bases. In germline, CDR1 is ENHRY, CDR2 SYGVKD. The germline V and J ends were trimmed by 2 bases and 1 base, with 8 bases remaining between them. This CDR3 contains 14 residues.

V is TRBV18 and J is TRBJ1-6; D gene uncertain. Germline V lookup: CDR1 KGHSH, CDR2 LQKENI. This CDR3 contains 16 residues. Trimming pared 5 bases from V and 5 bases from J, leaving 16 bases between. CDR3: CASSSEVLGHNSPLHF. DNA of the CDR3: TGTGCCAGCTCATCAGAGGTTTTGGGCCATAATTCACCCCTCCACTTT.

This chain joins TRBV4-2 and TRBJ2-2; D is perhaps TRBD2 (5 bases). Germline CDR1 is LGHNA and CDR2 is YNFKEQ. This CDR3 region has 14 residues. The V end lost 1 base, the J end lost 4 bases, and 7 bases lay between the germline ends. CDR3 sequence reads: CASSQGLPTGELFF. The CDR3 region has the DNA TGTGCCAGCAGCCAAGGACTACCCACCGGGGAGCTGTTTTTT.

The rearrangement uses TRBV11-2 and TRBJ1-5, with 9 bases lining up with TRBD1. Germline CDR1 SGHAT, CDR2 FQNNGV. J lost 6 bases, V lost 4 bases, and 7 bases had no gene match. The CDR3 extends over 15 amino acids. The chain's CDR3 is CASSSGTGFVQPQHF. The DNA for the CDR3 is TGTGCCAGCAGCTCCGGGACAGGGTTTGTTCAGCCCCAGCATTTT.

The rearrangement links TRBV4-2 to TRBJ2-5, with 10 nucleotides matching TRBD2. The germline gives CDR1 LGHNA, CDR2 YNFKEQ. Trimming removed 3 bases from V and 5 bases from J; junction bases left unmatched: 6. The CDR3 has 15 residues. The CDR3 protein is CASSQRLAGEETQYF. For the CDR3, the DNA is TGTGCCAGCAGCCAGCGCCTAGCGGGAGAGGAGACCCAGTACTTC.